This passage covers 10 T cell receptor beta chains from one sample sequenced in a study of a mutant IDH1 vaccine in newly diagnosed glioma. As to time point: week 35, safety follow-up. Doses comprised 300 ug of mutant IDH1 20-mer peptide each, plus topical imiquimod. These receptors have no known antigen. The repertoire was sequenced with immunoSEQ multiplex PCR; TCRdb's copy has only in-frame clones and lacks some. The sample has about 32,000 clones, over 75% seen once. The sample consisted of PBMCs, taken from a glioma patient whose treatment included an IDH1 peptide vaccine. Receptor source: a man between 40 and 49 years old with glioma. Some clones in this sample may be carry-over from other donors' samples.

CDR3 nucleotide sequence: TGTGCCAGCAGCTTAGAGGGAGGGAGTACTGAAGCTTTCTTT. It encodes CASSLEGGSTEAFF. V is TRBV7-9 and J is TRBJ1-1, with D unclear. Looked up from germline, CDR1 is SEHNR and CDR2 is FQNEAQ (reference sequence). This CDR3 has 14 amino acids. V lost 1 base to trimming and J lost 5 bases, with 11 bases between them.

J is TRBJ1-1 and V is TRBV30; 7 bases match TRBD1. The ends lost 2 bases at V and 12 bases at J; junction bases unmatched: 9. The germline CDR1 and CDR2 sequences are GTSNPN and SVGIG (reference sequence). The CDR3 is made up of 12 amino acids. The CDR3 DNA reads as TGTGCCTGGAGTACACCACTACAGGGGACTTTCTTT. Translating it yields CAWSTPLQGTFF. The full variable domain, with the rest looked up from reference TRBV30 and TRBJ1-1, is SQTIHQWPATLVQPVGSPLSLECTVEGTSNPNLYWYRQAAGRGLQLLFYSVGIGQISSEVPQNLSASRPQDRQFILSSKKLLLSDSGFYLCAWSTPLQGTFFGQGTRLTVV.

The V and J genes are TRBV27 and TRBJ2-6, with TRBD1 matching over 9 bases. Germline assignment: CDR1 MNHEY and CDR2 SMNVEV (reference sequence). The CDR3 has 17 amino acids. Trimming cost V 5 bases and J 4 bases; bases outside gene matches: 9. The CDR3, as DNA: TGTGCCAGCAGTCCCTCACAGGGGGCGGGCGGGGCCAACGTCCTGACTTTC. It yields the protein CASSPSQGAGGANVLTF.

The rearrangement joins TRBV6-1 to TRBJ1-3, with a weak D call TRBD1 (5 bases). Between the trimmed V and J ends, which lost 6 bases and 2 bases, there was a span of 11 bases. This CDR3 comprises 14 residues. The germline V gene has CDR1 MNHNS and CDR2 SASEGT. CDR3 sequence: CASRTGTAGNTIYF. As DNA, the CDR3 is TGTGCCAGCAGAACCGGGACCGCTGGAAACACCATATATTTT.

The CDR3 loop is CASSYEGQGISYEQYF. Here the CDR3 DNA reads TGTGCCAGCAGTTATGAGGGACAGGGGATCTCCTACGAGCAGTACTTC. The chain recombines TRBV6-5 with TRBJ2-7, with TRBD1 matching over 10 bases. The V and J ends lost 3 bases and 0 bases, in that order; junction bases with no gene match: 5. CDR3 length: 16 residues. The V gene's germline CDR1 is MNHEY and CDR2 SVGAGI.

The sample holds one count of this clone. The genes are TRBV7-8 and TRBJ1-2, with a tentative D call TRBD1 (5 bases). The ends were cut back, 5 bases at V and 5 bases at J, with 12 bases in the middle. From germline, CDR1 is SGHVS and CDR2 FQNEAQ. The length of the CDR3 is 13 residues. CDR3 amino acids: CASSPGTEYGYTF. DNA of the CDR3: TGTGCCAGCAGCCCCGGGACCGAGTATGGCTACACCTTC.

V and J are TRBV11-2 and TRBJ2-1; D unclear. This CDR3 spans 13 amino acids. V lost 1 base and J 5 bases, leaving 6 bases between the germline ends. Germline V lookup: CDR1 SGHAT, CDR2 FQNNGV. The CDR3 region has the DNA TGTGCCAGCAGCTTAGGATTTAACAATGAGCAGTTCTTC. Translating it yields CASSLGFNNEQFF.

This clone has just one count. This rearrangement joins TRBV9 to TRBJ1-2; TRBD1 matches 9 bases. Trimming at V came to 3 bases and at J to 8 bases, leaving 14 bases not matched to a gene. Germline V gene sequence: CDR1 SGDLS, CDR2 YYNGEE. CDR3 length equals 16 residues. CDR3 DNA: TGTGCCAGCAGCGAATCGGGACTAGGACAGGGGAGGGGCTACACCTTC. Translating gives CASSESGLGQGRGYTF.

The chain uses TRBV6-4 and TRBJ2-7; D is unresolved. CDR1 and CDR2 (germline): MRHNA, SNTAGT. This CDR3 has 11 amino acids. V lost 1 base to trimming and J lost 6 bases, with 4 bases between them. The CDR3: CASSDYAEQYF. DNA for the CDR3: TGTGCCAGCAGTGACTATGCCGAGCAGTACTTC.

The CDR3 DNA is TGCAGTGCCCCGAAAGTCTATGGCTACACCTTC. It yields the protein CSAPKVYGYTF. The rearrangement joins TRBV20-1 to TRBJ1-2; no clear D. Trimming took 6 bases from V and 4 from J, leaving 9 bases between them. The CDR3 length is 11 residues. Germline loops: CDR1 DFQATT, CDR2 SNEGSKA (reference sequence).